This passage covers 7 T cell receptor beta chains from one sample sequenced in a study of T-cell reconstitution after alpha-beta-depleted transplantation in children. A TCRbeta library incorporating unique molecular identifiers was prepared. TCRdb ran MiXCR on the PCR reads and lists one entry per CDR3 protein. The sample records fewer than 550,000 distinct CDR3 sequences, over 9.5% being singletons. Material: PBMCs, obtained before TCRalphabeta/CD19-depleted stem cell transplant. Receptor source: a child aged 2 to 15 with inherited bone marrow failure, due to receive a stem cell transplant.

This clonotype occurred many times. The chain links TRBV5-1 to TRBJ1-1; 7 nucleotides agree with TRBD1. J was trimmed by 6 bases and V by 5 bases; bases with no gene match: 7. CDR3 size: 13 residues. Germline-derived CDR1 and CDR2 are SGHRS and YFSETQ. Here the CDR3 reads CASRPGQVPEAFF. CDR3 coding DNA: TGCGCCAGCAGACCAGGACAGGTGCCTGAAGCTTTCTTT.

In its sample, this clonotype was seen many times. This sequence joins TRBV4-2 and TRBJ2-1; D unresolved. This CDR3 comprises 16 residues. The V gene's germline CDR1 is LGHNA and CDR2 YNFKEQ. Trimming pared 0 bases from V and 4 bases from J, leaving 13 bases between. This CDR3 is CASSQDVRSYYNEQFF. CDR3 DNA sequence: TGTGCCAGCAGCCAAGACGTCAGAAGCTATTACAATGAGCAGTTCTTC.

This clonotype was found many times. The chain carries TRBV29-1 and TRBJ2-5; maybe TRBD2 (5 bases). Trimming took off 6 bases at V and 0 bases at J, with 14 bases between the two ends. Germline V gene sequence: CDR1 SQVTM, CDR2 ANQGSEA. This CDR3 is built from 14 residues. The CDR3 here is CSVRNTGYQETQYF. CDR3 DNA: TGCAGCGTGAGAAATACGGGATACCAAGAGACCCAGTACTTC.

This clonotype occurred a few times. The V gene is TRBV4-1, the J gene TRBJ2-3, with TRBD2 identical over 8 bases. The germline V gene has CDR1 MGHRA and CDR2 YSYEKL. With 0 bases clipped from V and 1 base from J, the junction kept 6 bases outside the gene matches. This CDR3 is built from 17 residues. The CDR3 reads CASSQEGTRMGTDTQYF. As DNA, the CDR3 is TGCGCCAGCAGCCAAGAGGGGACTAGAATGGGCACAGATACGCAGTATTTT.

Details on this clonotype: This may arise from a read error, as a much more abundant clone is one base away. The gene calls are TRBV4-3 and TRBJ2-2; 9 bases are a match to TRBD1. CDR3 length equals 16 residues. CDR1 and CDR2 (germline): LGHNA, YSLEER. CDR3 sequence reads: CAGSQGRQGDTGELFF. DNA for the CDR3: TGCGCCGGCAGCCAAGGAAGACAGGGGGACACCGGGGAGCTGTTTTTT.

The chain is built from TRBV12-3 or TRBV12-4 and TRBJ1-6; D is uncertain. This CDR3 is built from 16 residues. V lost 6 bases to trimming and J lost 5 bases, with 17 bases between them. The CDR3 loop reads CASSGLGNLNNSPLHF. As DNA, the CDR3 is TGTGCCAGCAGCGGGTTGGGGAACCTTAATAATTCACCCCTCCACTTT.

CDR3 protein: CASSSLAWEYEQYF. The CDR3 bases are TGTGCCAGCAGTTCCCTAGCGTGGGAGTACGAGCAGTACTTC. The rearrangement links TRBV12-3 or TRBV12-4 to TRBJ2-7; D perhaps matches TRBD2 (6 bases). CDR3 length: 14 amino acids. With 4 bases removed from V and 4 bases from J, the gap between germline ends came to 14 bases.